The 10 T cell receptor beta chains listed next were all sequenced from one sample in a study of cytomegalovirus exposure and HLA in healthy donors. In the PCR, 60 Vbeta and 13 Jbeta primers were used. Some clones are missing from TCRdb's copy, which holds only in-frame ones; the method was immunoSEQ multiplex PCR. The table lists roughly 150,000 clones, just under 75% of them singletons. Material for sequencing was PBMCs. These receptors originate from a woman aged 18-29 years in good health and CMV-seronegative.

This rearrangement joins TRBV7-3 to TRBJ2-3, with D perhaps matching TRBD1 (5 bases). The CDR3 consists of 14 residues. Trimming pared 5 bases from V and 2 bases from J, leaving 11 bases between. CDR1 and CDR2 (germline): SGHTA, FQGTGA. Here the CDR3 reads CASSPSGYTDTQYF. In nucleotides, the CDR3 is TGTGCCAGCAGCCCCTCAGGGTACACAGATACGCAGTATTTT.

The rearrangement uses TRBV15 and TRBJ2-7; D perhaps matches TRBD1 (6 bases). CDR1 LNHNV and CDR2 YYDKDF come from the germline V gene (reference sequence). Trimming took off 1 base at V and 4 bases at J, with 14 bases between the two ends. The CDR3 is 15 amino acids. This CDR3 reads CATSRVGDISYEQYF. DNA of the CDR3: TGTGCCACCAGCAGAGTTGGGGACATCTCTTACGAGCAGTACTTC.

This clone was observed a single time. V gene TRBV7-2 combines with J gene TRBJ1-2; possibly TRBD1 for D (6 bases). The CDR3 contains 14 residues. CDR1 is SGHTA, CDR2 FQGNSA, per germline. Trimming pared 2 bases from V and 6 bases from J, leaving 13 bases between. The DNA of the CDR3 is TGTGCCAGCAGCTTAAGTCGGACAGCAGATGGCTACACCTTC. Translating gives CASSLSRTADGYTF.

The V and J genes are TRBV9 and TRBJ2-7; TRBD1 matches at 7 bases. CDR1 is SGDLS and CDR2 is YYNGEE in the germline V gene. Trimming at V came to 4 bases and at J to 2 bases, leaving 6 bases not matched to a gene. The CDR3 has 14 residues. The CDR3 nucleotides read TGTGCCAGCAGCCCCACGCAGGGGGCCTACGAGCAGTACTTC. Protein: CASSPTQGAYEQYF.

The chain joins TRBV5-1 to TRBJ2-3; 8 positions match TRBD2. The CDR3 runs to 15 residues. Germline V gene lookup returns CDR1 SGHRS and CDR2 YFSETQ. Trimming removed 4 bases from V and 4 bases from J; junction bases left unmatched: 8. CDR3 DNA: TGCGCCAGCAGCCCGGGACTAGGAGTGGCAGATACGCAGTATTTT. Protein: CASSPGLGVADTQYF.

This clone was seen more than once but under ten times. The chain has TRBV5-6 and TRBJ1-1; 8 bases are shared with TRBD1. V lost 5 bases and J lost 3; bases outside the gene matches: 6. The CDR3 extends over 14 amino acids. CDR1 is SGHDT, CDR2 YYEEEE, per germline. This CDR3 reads CASSSYRGDTEAFF. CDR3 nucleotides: TGTGCCAGCAGTTCCTACAGGGGGGACACTGAAGCTTTCTTT.

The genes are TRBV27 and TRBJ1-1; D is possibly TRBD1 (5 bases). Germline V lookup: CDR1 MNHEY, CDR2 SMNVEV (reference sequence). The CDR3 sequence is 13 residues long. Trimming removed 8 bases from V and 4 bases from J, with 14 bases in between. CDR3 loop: CASFDRQFTEAFF. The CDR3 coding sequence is TGTGCCAGCTTCGACAGACAGTTCACTGAAGCTTTCTTT.

The CDR3 DNA follows: TGTGCCACCCTGGATCCGTCGACTTCCTACAATGAGCAGTTCTTC. Its protein product is CATLDPSTSYNEQFF. The rearrangement uses TRBV7-8 and TRBJ2-1; no clear D gene. CDR1 is SGHVS, CDR2 FQNEAQ, per germline. The CDR3 length is 15 residues. V shed 10 bases and J shed 1 base, with 17 bases lying between them.

This CDR3 reads CASSWGGVFF. The CDR3 nucleotides read TGTGCCAGCAGCTGGGGGGGGGTGTTTTTT. The gene calls are TRBV2 and TRBJ2-2; 7 bases fit TRBD2. CDR1 is SNHLY and CDR2 is FYNNEI in the germline V gene. Trimming took 6 bases from V and 15 from J; bases not matched to a gene: 4. CDR3 length equals 10 residues.

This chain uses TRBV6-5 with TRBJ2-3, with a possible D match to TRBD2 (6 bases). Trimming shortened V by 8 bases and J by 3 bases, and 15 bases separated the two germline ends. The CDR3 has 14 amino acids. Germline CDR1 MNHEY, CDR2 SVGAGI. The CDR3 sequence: CASGLAIGTDTQYF. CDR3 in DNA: TGTGCCAGCGGCCTAGCGATTGGGACAGATACGCAGTATTTT.